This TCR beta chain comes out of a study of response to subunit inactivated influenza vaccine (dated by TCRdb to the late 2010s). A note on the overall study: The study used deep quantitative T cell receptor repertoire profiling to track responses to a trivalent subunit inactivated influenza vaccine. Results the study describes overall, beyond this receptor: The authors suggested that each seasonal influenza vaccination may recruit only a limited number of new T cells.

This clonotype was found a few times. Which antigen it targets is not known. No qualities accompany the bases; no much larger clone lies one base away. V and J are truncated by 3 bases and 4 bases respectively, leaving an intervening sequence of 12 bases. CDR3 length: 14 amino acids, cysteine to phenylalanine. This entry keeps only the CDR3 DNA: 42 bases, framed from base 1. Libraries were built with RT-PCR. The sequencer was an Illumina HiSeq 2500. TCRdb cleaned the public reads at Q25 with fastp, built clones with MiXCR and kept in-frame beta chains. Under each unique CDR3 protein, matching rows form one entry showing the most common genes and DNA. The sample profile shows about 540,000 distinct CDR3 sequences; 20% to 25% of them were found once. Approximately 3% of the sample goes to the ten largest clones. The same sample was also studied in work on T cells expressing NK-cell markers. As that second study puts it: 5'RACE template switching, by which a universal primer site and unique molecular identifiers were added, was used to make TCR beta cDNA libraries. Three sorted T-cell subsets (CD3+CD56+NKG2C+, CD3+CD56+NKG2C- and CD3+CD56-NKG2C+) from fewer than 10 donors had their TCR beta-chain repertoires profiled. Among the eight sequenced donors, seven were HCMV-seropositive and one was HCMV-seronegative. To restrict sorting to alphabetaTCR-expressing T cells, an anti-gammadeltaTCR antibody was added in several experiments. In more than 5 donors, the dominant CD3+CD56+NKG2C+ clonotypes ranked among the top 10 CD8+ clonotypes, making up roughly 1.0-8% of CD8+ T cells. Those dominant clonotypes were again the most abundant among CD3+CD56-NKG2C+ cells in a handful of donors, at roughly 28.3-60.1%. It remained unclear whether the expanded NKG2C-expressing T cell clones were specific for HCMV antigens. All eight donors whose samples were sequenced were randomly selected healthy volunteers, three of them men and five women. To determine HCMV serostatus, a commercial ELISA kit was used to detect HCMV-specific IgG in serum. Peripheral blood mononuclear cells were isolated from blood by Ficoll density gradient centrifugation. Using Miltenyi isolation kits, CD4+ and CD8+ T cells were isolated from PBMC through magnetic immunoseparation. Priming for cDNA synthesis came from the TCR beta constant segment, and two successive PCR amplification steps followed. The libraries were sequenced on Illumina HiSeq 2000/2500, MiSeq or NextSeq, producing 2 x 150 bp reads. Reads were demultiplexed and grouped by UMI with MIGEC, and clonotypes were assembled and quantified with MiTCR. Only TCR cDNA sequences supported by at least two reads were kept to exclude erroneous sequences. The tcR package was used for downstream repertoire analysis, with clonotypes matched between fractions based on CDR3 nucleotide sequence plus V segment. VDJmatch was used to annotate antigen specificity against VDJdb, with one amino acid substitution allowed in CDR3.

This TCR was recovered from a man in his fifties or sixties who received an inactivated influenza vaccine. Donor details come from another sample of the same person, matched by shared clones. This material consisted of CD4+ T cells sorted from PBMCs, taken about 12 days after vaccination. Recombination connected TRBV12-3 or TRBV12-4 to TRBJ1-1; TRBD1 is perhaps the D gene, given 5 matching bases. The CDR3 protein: CASSFGGRATEAFF. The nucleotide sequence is TGTGCCAGCAGTTTCGGCGGCAGGGCCACTGAAGCTTTCTTT.